This entry is about one T cell receptor (beta chain). The sample comes from a study of PD-L1 blockade in urothelial cancer. Study-level information: Blood analysis occurred 3 weeks (second dose) and 6 weeks after treatment start.

Generated by immunoSEQ multiplex PCR, the TCRdb table keeps only in-frame clones and is missing some. The sample carries some 51,000 clones, approximately 83% recorded once. Here the sequenced sample was PBMCs, taken around atezolizumab (anti-PD-L1) treatment. This receptor was taken from a man aged 55 to 69 with urothelial cancer.

CDR3 DNA: TGTGCCAGCAGCTCCGGGCCCCGGGGGAGCACAGATACGCAGTATTTT. It codes for CASSSGPRGSTDTQYF. The V call is TRBV7-3, the J call TRBJ2-3; D is possibly TRBD2 (6 bases). This CDR3 is built from 16 residues. Trimming took off 4 bases at V and 0 bases at J, with 14 bases between the two ends. The V gene's germline CDR1 is SGHTA and CDR2 FQGTGA.